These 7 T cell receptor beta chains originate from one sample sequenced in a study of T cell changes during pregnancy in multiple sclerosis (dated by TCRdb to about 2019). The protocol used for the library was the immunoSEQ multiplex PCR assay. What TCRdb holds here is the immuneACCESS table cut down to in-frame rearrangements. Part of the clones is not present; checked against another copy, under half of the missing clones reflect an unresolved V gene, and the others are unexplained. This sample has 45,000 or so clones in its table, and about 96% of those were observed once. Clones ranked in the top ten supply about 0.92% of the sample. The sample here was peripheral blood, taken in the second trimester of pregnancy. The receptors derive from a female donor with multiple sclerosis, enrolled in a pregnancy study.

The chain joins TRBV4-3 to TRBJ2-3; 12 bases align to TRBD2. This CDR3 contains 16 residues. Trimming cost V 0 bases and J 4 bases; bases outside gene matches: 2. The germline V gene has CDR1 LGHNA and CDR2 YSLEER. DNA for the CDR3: TGCGCCAGCAGCCAAGATCTAGCGGGGGGGCCAGATACGCAGTATTTT. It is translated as CASSQDLAGGPDTQYF.

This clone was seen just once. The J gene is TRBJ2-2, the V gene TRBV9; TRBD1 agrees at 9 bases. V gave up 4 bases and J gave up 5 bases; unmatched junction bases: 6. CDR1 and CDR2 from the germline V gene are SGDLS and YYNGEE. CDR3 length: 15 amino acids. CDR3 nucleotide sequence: TGTGCCAGCAGCCCTCGGACAGGGGTGACCGGGGAGCTGTTTTTT. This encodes CASSPRTGVTGELFF.

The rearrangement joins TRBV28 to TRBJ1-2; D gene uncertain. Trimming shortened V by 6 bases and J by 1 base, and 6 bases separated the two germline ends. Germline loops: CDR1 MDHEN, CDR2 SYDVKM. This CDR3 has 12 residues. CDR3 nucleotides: TGTGCCAGCAGACCGGGTAACTATGGCTACACCTTC. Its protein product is CASRPGNYGYTF.

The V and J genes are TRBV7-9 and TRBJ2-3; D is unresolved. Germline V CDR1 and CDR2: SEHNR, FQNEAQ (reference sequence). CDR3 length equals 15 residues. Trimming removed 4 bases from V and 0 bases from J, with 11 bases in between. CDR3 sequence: CASSYSRPSTDTQYF. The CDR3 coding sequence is TGTGCCAGCAGCTACTCGCGTCCTAGCACAGATACGCAGTATTTT.

CDR3 nucleotides: TGTGCCAGCACCCCCTATCAGGGGGCGGCACCCCTCCACTTT. Its translation: CASTPYQGAAPLHF. V gene TRBV11-1 combines with J gene TRBJ1-6, with 8 positions matching TRBD1. Germline CDR1 SGHAT, CDR2 FQDESV (reference sequence). J gave up 11 bases and V 7 bases, and 10 bases lay outside the gene matches. CDR3 length: 14 amino acids.

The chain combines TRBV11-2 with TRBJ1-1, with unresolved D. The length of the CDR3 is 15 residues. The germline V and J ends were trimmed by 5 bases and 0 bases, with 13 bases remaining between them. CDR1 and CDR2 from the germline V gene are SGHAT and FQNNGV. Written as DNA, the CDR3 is TGTGCCAGCAGCCCCAGACTTATCATGAACACTGAAGCTTTCTTT. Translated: CASSPRLIMNTEAFF.

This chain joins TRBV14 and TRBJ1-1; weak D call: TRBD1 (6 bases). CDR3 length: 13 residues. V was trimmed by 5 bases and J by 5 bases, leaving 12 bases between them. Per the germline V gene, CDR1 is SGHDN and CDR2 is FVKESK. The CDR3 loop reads CASSSRRGTEAFF. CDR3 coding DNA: TGTGCCAGCAGCTCACGCAGGGGAACTGAAGCTTTCTTT.